This passage covers 29 T cell receptor beta chains from one sample sequenced in a study of T-cell memory formation after mild COVID-19. TCRdb reprocessed the 5' RACE reads with MiXCR, giving one entry per CDR3 protein. The table has a few hundred thousand distinct CDR3 sequences, around 16% seen once. Specimen: PBMCs or a T cell subset sorted from them (not recorded which). All receptors come from a man aged 18 to 30 who had mild COVID-19 (a few samples of this study predate the infection). Cell type and time point are not known.

The V and J genes are TRBV10-3 and TRBJ2-7; 8 bases align to TRBD1. The CDR3 covers 13 residues. Germline-derived CDR1 and CDR2 are ENHRY and SYGVKD. V dropped 6 bases and J dropped 5; count of bases not matched to a gene: 6. CDR3 residues: CAISATGDHEQYV. The CDR3 nucleotides read TGTGCCATCAGCGCGACAGGGGACCACGAGCAGTACGTC.

This clonotype has more than one count but fewer than ten. The gene calls are TRBV6-2 or TRBV6-3 and TRBJ2-1; TRBD1 agrees at 12 bases. J gave up 0 bases and V 6 bases, and 12 bases lay outside the gene matches. From germline, CDR1 is MNHEY and CDR2 SVGEGT. This CDR3 is 19 amino acids long. CDR3 coding DNA: TGTGCCAGCAGGATCCGGGACAGGGGGCTTATTAGCTCCTACAATGAGCAGTTCTTC. Its protein is CASRIRDRGLISSYNEQFF.

Many counts were recorded for this clonotype. This chain links TRBV7-3 with TRBJ1-2; no definite D call. The V and J ends lost 4 bases and 2 bases respectively, with 20 bases between them. The germline CDR1 and CDR2 sequences are SGHTA and FQGTGA. This CDR3 is built from 17 residues. The CDR3 protein is CASSSLSRLRKNYGYTF. The CDR3 DNA reads as TGTGCCAGCAGCTCCCTTTCGAGACTTAGGAAGAACTATGGCTACACCTTC.

The V and J genes are TRBV27 and TRBJ2-7; D may be TRBD1 or TRBD2 (6 bases each). This CDR3 is 13 amino acids long. With 7 bases removed from V and 4 bases from J, the gap between germline ends came to 14 bases. Looked up from germline, CDR1 is MNHEY and CDR2 is SMNVEV (reference sequence). The CDR3 bases are TGTGCCAGCACCACCGGAGGGGGGTACGAGCAGTACTTC. Translated: CASTTGGGYEQYF.

The sample holds a few counts of this clonotype. This sequence joins TRBV5-1 and TRBJ2-5; D might be TRBD1 (6 bases). CDR1 is SGHRS and CDR2 is YFSETQ in the germline V gene. Between the trimmed V and J ends, which lost 1 base and 2 bases, there was a span of 12 bases. There are 15 residues in the CDR3. This CDR3 is CASSLSIRGQETQYF. In DNA, the CDR3 is TGCGCCAGCAGCTTGAGTATTAGGGGGCAAGAGACCCAGTACTTC.

The J gene is TRBJ2-3, the V gene TRBV5-1, with 8 bases lining up with TRBD1. Trimming removed 4 bases from V and 6 bases from J; junction bases left unmatched: 10. CDR3 size: 15 residues. The germline V gene encodes CDR1 SGHRS and CDR2 YFSETQ. CDR3: CASSTRGQGADTQYF. CDR3 bases: TGCGCCAGCAGCACTCGAGGGCAGGGGGCCGATACGCAGTATTTT.

The chain combines TRBV29-1 with TRBJ2-7, with D possibly TRBD2 on 6 matching bases. The CDR3 covers 9 residues. From germline, CDR1 is SQVTM and CDR2 ANQGSEA. The CDR3 sequence: CSVDWDWEV. CDR3 nucleotides: TGCAGCGTTGACTGGGACTGGGAGGTC.

This clonotype was seen many times. The J gene is TRBJ2-5, the V gene TRBV7-6; maybe TRBD2 (6 bases). Trimming pared 8 bases from V and 1 base from J, leaving 14 bases between. The CDR3 consists of 14 residues. The germline V gene has CDR1 SGHVS and CDR2 FNYEAQ. In nucleotides, the CDR3 is TGTGCCAGCGGCGGAGGGGAGGTCCAAGAGACCCAGTACTTC. Its protein is CASGGGEVQETQYF.

The chain joins TRBV20-1 to TRBJ2-3, with 16 bases that match TRBD2. J gave up 3 bases and V 3 bases, and 6 bases lay outside the gene matches. The CDR3 contains 17 residues. The germline V gene encodes CDR1 DFQATT and CDR2 SNEGSKA (reference sequence). CDR3 bases: TGCAGTGCTAGGTTGGGACTAGCGGGGGGGATGACAGATACGCAGTATTTT. It translates to CSARLGLAGGMTDTQYF.

This clonotype was observed a few times. V usage is TRBV4-2 and J usage is TRBJ1-2; D not certain. The ends were cut back, 1 base at V and 0 bases at J, with 12 bases in the middle. Germline V gives CDR1 LGHNA, CDR2 YNFKEQ. This CDR3 has 16 residues. CDR3 DNA sequence: TGTGCCAGCAGCCAAGTCGAGATCACAACTAACTATGGCTACACCTTC. Translation: CASSQVEITTNYGYTF.

The rearrangement uses TRBV24-1 and TRBJ1-1; weak D call: TRBD1 (5 bases). The CDR3 consists of 13 residues. Trimming shortened V by 7 bases and J by 4 bases, and 12 bases separated the two germline ends. Per germline, CDR1 KGHDR and CDR2 SFDVKD. Here the CDR3 reads CATRNGGGTEAFF. As DNA, the CDR3 is TGTGCCACCAGGAATGGGGGGGGCACTGAAGCTTTCTTT.

The chain uses TRBV9 and TRBJ2-3; TRBD1 agrees at 7 bases. The CDR3 sequence is 15 residues long. Germline values: CDR1 SGDLS, CDR2 YYNGEE. Trimming cost V 0 bases and J 0 bases; bases outside gene matches: 1. The CDR3 coding sequence is TGTGCCAGCAGCGTAGCAGGGGGAAGCACAGATACGCAGTATTTT. Translating it yields CASSVAGGSTDTQYF.

The chain couples TRBV12-3 or TRBV12-4 to TRBJ2-5; perhaps TRBD2 as D (7 bases). V lost 8 bases and J 5 bases, leaving 21 bases between the germline ends. The CDR3 contains 15 residues. This CDR3 reads CASSLGGAYPETQYF. The CDR3 DNA reads as TGTGCCAGCTCCTTGGGGGGGGCCTACCCTGAGACCCAGTACTTC.

This clonotype appeared a few times. J is TRBJ2-1 and V is TRBV6-2 or TRBV6-3; D remains ambiguous. V lost 7 bases, J lost 0 bases, and 7 bases lay in between. The germline gives CDR1 MNHEY, CDR2 SVGEGT. The CDR3 length is 13 residues. CDR3 loop: CASTKSSYNEQFF. CDR3 sequence (DNA): TGTGCCAGCACTAAAAGCTCCTACAATGAGCAGTTCTTC.

This clonotype was picked up a small number of times. The chain couples TRBV6-5 to TRBJ1-1; no clear D. Germline CDR1 and CDR2: MNHEY and SVGAGI. V was shortened by 0 bases and J by 0 bases, with 5 bases between the two germline ends. This CDR3 is 14 amino acids long. The CDR3 sequence: CASSYSGVNTEAFF. CDR3 sequence (DNA): TGTGCCAGCAGTTACTCCGGCGTGAACACTGAAGCTTTCTTT.

This sequence joins TRBV29-1 and TRBJ2-2, with TRBD2 as a possible D gene (6 bases). There are 11 residues in the CDR3. Trimming cost V 6 bases and J 8 bases, with 10 bases left between them. CDR1 SQVTM and CDR2 ANQGSEA come from the germline V gene. The CDR3 DNA reads as TGCAGCGTCGCGCGGGGTGGGGAGCTGTTTTTT. Its translation: CSVARGGELFF.

This clonotype was counted a few times. The chain has TRBV5-1 and TRBJ2-7; 7 positions agree with TRBD1. Trimming cost V 4 bases and J 0 bases; bases outside gene matches: 7. The CDR3 length is 15 residues. In germline, CDR1 is SGHRS, CDR2 YFSETQ. This chain's CDR3 is CASSRDSATSYEQYF. The CDR3 DNA sequence: TGCGCCAGCAGCAGGGACAGCGCTACCTCCTACGAGCAGTACTTC.

At least ten counts were recorded for this clonotype. This chain links TRBV7-9 with TRBJ2-1; 9 nucleotides align to TRBD2. The J segment lost 4 bases and the V segment lost 5 bases, leaving 12 bases of the junction unmatched. There are 17 residues in the CDR3. Germline values: CDR1 SEHNR, CDR2 FQNEAQ (reference sequence). CDR3 DNA sequence: TGTGCCAGCAGCGCACCCCCTCGACTAGCGGTTTACAATGAGCAGTTCTTC. This translates into CASSAPPRLAVYNEQFF.

This clonotype was detected a few times. The V call is TRBV5-5, the J call TRBJ1-5; TRBD1 aligns across 10 bases. The trim removed 4 bases at V and 6 bases at J, leaving 7 bases unmatched. CDR3 length equals 15 residues. Looked up from germline, CDR1 is SGHKS and CDR2 is YYEKEE (reference sequence). CDR3: CASSQRDRGFQPQHF. CDR3 coding DNA: TGTGCCAGCAGCCAGAGGGACAGGGGATTTCAGCCCCAGCATTTT.

Here the CDR3 reads CSVGGTLTDTQYF. Here the CDR3 DNA reads TGCAGCGTAGGGGGGACCCTCACAGATACGCAGTATTTT. The V gene is TRBV29-1, the J gene TRBJ2-3; D is tentatively TRBD1 or TRBD2 (6 bases each). Germline V gene data show CDR1 as SQVTM and CDR2 as ANQGSEA. The length of the CDR3 is 13 residues. V dropped 6 bases and J dropped 2 bases, with 12 bases sitting between them.

This clonotype was counted a few times. The V gene is TRBV4-1, the J gene TRBJ2-5, with D unclear. The CDR3 extends over 13 amino acids. Trimming took off 0 bases at V and 7 bases at J, with 9 bases between the two ends. CDR1 is MGHRA and CDR2 is YSYEKL in the germline V gene. The CDR3, as DNA: TGCGCCAGCAGCCAAGATTTGTACAGGACCCAGTACTTC. This encodes CASSQDLYRTQYF.

This rearrangement joins TRBV7-9 to TRBJ1-5; D gene ambiguous. Germline CDR1 and CDR2: SEHNR and FQNEAQ (reference sequence). This CDR3 is 16 amino acids long. The V gene lost 4 bases and the J gene lost 0 bases, with 13 bases spanning the gap. Here the CDR3 DNA reads TGTGCCAGCAGCTGGGGTACGCCTGATAGCAATCAGCCCCAGCATTTT. Translating it yields CASSWGTPDSNQPQHF.

The rearrangement joins TRBV20-1 to TRBJ2-1, with TRBD2 matching over 10 bases. CDR3 length: 14 amino acids. CDR1 and CDR2 from the germline V gene are DFQATT and SNEGSKA (reference sequence). V trimming: 5 bases; J trimming: 5 bases; junction bases outside the gene matches: 6. CDR3 coding DNA: TGCAGTGCTGTATGGACTAGCGGTAACAATGAGCAGTTCTTC. Translated, it gives CSAVWTSGNNEQFF.

The chain links TRBV19 to TRBJ1-1, with D unresolved. Per germline, CDR1 LNHDA and CDR2 SQIVND (reference sequence). Trimming took off 7 bases at V and 3 bases at J, with 12 bases between the two ends. This CDR3 region has 13 residues. CDR3 DNA sequence: TGTGCCAGTACCACTCTGGATGACACTGAAGCTTTCTTT. Its protein product is CASTTLDDTEAFF.

CDR3 region: CSVDGRGDPGELFF. The CDR3 coding sequence is TGCAGCGTTGATGGCCGGGGGGATCCCGGGGAGCTGTTTTTT. The gene calls are TRBV29-1 and TRBJ2-2; 7 nucleotides line up with TRBD2. The germline gives CDR1 SQVTM, CDR2 ANQGSEA. The junction had 7 bases not matched to a gene; V was cut back by 3 bases and J by 6 bases. The CDR3 is 14 residues long.

V usage is TRBV28 and J usage is TRBJ2-7; D is undetermined. V shed 5 bases and J shed 6 bases, with 11 bases lying between them. This CDR3 has 12 amino acids. Germline V gives CDR1 MDHEN, CDR2 SYDVKM. The CDR3 loop is CASSDVRTEQYV. The CDR3 nucleotides read TGTGCCAGCAGTGATGTGAGAACCGAGCAGTACGTC.

This clonotype was recorded a few times. The rearrangement links TRBV11-1 to TRBJ2-4, with D maybe TRBD2 (5 bases). Germline assignment: CDR1 SGHAT and CDR2 FQDESV (reference sequence). V was pared by 5 bases and J by 6 bases, with 8 bases between. The CDR3 extends over 12 amino acids. CDR3 DNA: TGTGCCAGCAGCCAGGACTCAAACATTCAGTACTTC. Its translation: CASSQDSNIQYF.

The genes are TRBV6-5 and TRBJ1-6, with D perhaps matching TRBD1 (6 bases). There are 17 residues in the CDR3. Per the germline V gene, CDR1 is MNHEY and CDR2 is SVGAGI. With 5 bases removed from V and 10 bases from J, the gap between germline ends came to 24 bases. CDR3 DNA: TGTGCCAGCAGTCCGGAGGGTATGGGGGCTCTATACTCACCCCTCCACTTT. It specifies CASSPEGMGALYSPLHF.

The rearrangement uses TRBV18 and TRBJ1-1, with D perhaps matching TRBD1 (6 bases). Germline V gene sequence: CDR1 KGHSH, CDR2 LQKENI. The CDR3 is made up of 13 amino acids. Between the trimmed V and J ends, which lost 5 bases and 1 base, there was a span of 8 bases. The CDR3 region has the DNA TGTGCCAGCTCAGGACAGAGGAACACTGAAGCTTTCTTT. Encoded protein: CASSGQRNTEAFF.